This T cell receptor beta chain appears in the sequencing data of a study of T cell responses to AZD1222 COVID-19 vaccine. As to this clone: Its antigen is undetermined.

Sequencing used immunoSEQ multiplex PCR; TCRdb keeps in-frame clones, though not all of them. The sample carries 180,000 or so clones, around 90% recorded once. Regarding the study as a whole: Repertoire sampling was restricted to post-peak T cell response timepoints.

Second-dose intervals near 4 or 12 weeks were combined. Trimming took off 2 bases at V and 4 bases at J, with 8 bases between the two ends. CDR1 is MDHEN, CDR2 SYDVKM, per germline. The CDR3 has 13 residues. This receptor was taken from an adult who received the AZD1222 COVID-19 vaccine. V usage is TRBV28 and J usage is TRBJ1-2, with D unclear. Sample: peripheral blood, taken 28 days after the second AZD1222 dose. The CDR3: CASSLGTVYGYTF. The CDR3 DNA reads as TGTGCCAGCAGTTTAGGCACAGTCTATGGCTACACCTTC.